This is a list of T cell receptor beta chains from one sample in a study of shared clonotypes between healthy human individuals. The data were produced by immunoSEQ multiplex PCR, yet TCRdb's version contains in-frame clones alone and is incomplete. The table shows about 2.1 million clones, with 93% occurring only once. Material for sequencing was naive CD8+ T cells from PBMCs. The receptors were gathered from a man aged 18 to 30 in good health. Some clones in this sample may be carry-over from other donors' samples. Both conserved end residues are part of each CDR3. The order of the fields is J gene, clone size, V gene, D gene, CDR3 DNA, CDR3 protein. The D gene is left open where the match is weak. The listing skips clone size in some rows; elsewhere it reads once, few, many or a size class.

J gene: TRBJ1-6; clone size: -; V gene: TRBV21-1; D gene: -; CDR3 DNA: TGTGCCAGCAGCACAGGGCGCTTTGGTAATTCACCCCTCCACTTT; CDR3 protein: CASSTGRFGNSPLHF
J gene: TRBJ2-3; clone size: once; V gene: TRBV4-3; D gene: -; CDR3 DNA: TGCGCCAGCAGCCAAGCATCGCCCCCTTTGGCAGGGTCAGATACGCAGTATTTT; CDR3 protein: CASSQASPPLAGSDTQYF
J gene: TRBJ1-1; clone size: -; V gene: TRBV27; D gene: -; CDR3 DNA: TGTGCCAGCAGTTTAAGGTCCATGAACACTGAAGCTTTCTTT; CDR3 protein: CASSLRSMNTEAFF
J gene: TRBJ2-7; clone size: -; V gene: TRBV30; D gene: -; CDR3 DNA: TGTGCCTGGAGCCACTTTCTGGGGGGGCGCGGATACGACTACGAGCAGTACTTC; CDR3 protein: CAWSHFLGGRGYDYEQYF
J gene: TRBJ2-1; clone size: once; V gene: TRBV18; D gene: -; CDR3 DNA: TGTGCCAGCTCATCCCAGCCCCAACACGACAACCCCTACAATGAGCAGTTCTTC; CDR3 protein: CASSSQPQHDNPYNEQFF
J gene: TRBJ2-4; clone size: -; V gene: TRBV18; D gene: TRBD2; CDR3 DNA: TGTGCCAGCTCACCACAGGGACTAGTAGGGTTGCAAAACATTCAGTACTTC; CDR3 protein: CASSPQGLVGLQNIQYF
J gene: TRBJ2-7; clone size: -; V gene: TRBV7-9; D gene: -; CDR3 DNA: TGTGCCAGCAGCTCTGGGTTCGAGCGGCCCGACGGCCTGCAGTACTTC; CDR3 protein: CASSSGFERPDGLQYF
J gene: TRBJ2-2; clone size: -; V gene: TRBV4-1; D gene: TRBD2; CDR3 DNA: TGCGCCAGCAGCCGTAATAGCGGGACGACCACCGGGGAGCTGTTTTTT; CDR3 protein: CASSRNSGTTTGELFF
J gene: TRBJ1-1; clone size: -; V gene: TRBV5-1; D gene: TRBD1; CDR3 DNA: TGCGCCAGCAGCTTATTGGTCCAGTCCAGACAGGGATGGGCTGAAGCTTTCTTT; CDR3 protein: CASSLLVQSRQGWAEAFF
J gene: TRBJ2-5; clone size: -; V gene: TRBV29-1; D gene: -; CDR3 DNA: TGCAGCGTCGGGTGGACACCGGAATTGAGGGTTGAGACCCAGTACTTC; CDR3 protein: CSVGWTPELRVETQYF
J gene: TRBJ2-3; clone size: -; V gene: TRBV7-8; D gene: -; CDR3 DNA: TGTGCCAGCAGCTTTTTAGCGGAAAGCACAGATACGCAGTATTTT; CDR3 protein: CASSFLAESTDTQYF
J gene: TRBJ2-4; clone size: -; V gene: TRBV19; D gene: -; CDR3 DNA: TGTGCCAGTAGTAACCGGGGCAGGTTAGGCAAAAACATTCAGTACTTC; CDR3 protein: CASSNRGRLGKNIQYF
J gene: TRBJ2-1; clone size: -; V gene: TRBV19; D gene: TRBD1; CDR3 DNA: TGTGCCAGTAGTACCGCGGGGACAGGTCTCAATGAGCAGTTCTTC; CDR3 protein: CASSTAGTGLNEQFF
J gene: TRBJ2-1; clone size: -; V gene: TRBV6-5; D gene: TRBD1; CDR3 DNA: TGTGCCAGCAGTTACTCAAGGACAGGTAATGAGCAGTTCTTC; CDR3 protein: CASSYSRTGNEQFF
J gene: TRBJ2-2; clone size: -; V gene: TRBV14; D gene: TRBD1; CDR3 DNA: TGTGCCAGCAGCCACACAAGGACAGGGAAGACCGGGGAGCTGTTTTTT; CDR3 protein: CASSHTRTGKTGELFF
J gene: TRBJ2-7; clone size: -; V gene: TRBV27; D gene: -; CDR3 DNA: TGTGCCAGCAGTTTAAGGGAGGGGGGCTACGAGCAGTACTTC; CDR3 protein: CASSLREGGYEQYF
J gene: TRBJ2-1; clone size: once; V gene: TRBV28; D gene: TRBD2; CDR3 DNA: TGTGCCAGCAGCGGACTAGCGGGAGGTGATGAGCAGTTCTTC; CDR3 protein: CASSGLAGGDEQFF
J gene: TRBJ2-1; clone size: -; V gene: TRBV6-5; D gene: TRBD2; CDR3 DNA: TGTGCCAGCAGTTCCGGGACTACACACTACAATGAGCAGTTCTTC; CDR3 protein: CASSSGTTHYNEQFF
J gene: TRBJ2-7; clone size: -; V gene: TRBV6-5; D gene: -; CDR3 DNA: TGTGCCAGCAGTTACTCCCAGAGTAGCGGCTACGAGCAGTACTTC; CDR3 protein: CASSYSQSSGYEQYF
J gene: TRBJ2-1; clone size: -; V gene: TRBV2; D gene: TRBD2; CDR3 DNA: TGTGCCAGCAGTGATACTAGCGGGAGGGCCGTTAGGCAGTTCTTC; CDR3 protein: CASSDTSGRAVRQFF
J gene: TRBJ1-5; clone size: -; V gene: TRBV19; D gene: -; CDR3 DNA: TGTGCCAGTAGTATCGGCGGGGGGGGCAATCAGCCCCAGCATTTT; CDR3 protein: CASSIGGGGNQPQHF
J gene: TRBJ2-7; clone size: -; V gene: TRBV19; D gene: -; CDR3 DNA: TGTGCCAGTAGTATTAGTAACAGGGTCTACGAGCAGTACTTC; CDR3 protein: CASSISNRVYEQYF
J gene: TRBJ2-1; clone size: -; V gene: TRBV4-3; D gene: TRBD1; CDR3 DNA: TGCGCCAGCAGACCCGGGACAGGGATTTTGAATGAGCAGTTCTTC; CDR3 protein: CASRPGTGILNEQFF
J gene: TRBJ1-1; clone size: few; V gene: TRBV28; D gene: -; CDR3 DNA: TGTGCCAGCATGCGGGGTGCGAACACTGAAGCTTTCTTT; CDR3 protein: CASMRGANTEAFF
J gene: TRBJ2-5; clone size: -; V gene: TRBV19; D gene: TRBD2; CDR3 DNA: TGTGCCAGTAGTATAAAGCTAGCGGGGGGGAAGACCCAGTACTTC; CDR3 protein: CASSIKLAGGKTQYF
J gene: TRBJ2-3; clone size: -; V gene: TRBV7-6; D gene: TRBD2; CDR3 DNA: TGTGCCAGCAGCTTGACTAGCGGGAGCAATACGCAGTATTTT; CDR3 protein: CASSLTSGSNTQYF
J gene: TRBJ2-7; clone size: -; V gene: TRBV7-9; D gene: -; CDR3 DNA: TGTGCCAGTTCCCCCCCGGCCTACAGATCCTACGAGCAGTACTTC; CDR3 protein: CASSPPAYRSYEQYF
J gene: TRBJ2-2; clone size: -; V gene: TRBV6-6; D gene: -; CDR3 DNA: TGTGCCAGCAGTCGATGGGGGAGTCTCACCGGGGAGCTGTTTTTT; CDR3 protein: CASSRWGSLTGELFF
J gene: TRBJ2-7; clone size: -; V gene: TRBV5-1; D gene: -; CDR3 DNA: TGCGCCAGCAGCTTGTGGTTCGAGGGAATCGAGCAGTACTTC; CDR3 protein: CASSLWFEGIEQYF
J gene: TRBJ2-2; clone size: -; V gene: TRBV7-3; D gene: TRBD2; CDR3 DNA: TGTGCCAGCAGCTTAACGCGGGGGAGAGTAAACACCGGGGAGCTGTTTTTT; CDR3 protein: CASSLTRGRVNTGELFF
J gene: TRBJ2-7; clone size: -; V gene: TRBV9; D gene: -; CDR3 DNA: TGTGCCAGCAGCGTAGGACAATCAGGGGATGAGCAGTACTTC; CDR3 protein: CASSVGQSGDEQYF
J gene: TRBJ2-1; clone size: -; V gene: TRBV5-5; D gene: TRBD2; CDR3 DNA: TGTGCCAGCAGCTTGTGGCCGGGAGGGTCGGAGAATGAGCAGTTCTTC; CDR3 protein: CASSLWPGGSENEQFF
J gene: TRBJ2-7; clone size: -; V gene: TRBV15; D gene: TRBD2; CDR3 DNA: TGTGCCACCAGCAGAGATCCGGGACTAGCGGGAGGGTCGTACGAGCAGTACTTC; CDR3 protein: CATSRDPGLAGGSYEQYF
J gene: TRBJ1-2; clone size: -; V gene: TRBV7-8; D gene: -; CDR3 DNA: TGTGCCAGTAGGGGACGGCGGAAGTATGGCTACACCTTC; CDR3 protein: CASRGRRKYGYTF
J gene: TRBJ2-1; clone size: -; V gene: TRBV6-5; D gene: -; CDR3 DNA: TGTGCCAGCAGTTACTCCCTCCGCAATGAGCAGTTCTTC; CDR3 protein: CASSYSLRNEQFF
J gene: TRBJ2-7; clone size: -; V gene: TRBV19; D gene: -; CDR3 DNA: TGTGCCAGTAGTATTAGGACAGACTACGAGCAGTACTTC; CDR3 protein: CASSIRTDYEQYF
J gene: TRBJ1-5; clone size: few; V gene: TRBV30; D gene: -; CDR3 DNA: TGTGCCTGGAGTGGGGGGAGTAATCAGCCCCAGCATTTT; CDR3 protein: CAWSGGSNQPQHF
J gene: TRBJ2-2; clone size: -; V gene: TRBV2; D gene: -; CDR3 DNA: TGTGCCAGTGTCGATCCTCGGGACACCTCGAACACCGGGGAGCTGTTTTTT; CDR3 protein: CASVDPRDTSNTGELFF
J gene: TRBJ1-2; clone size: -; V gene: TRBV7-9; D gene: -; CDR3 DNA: TGTGCCAGCAGCCACCATCGGACATTCGAAGATGGCTACACCTTC; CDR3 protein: CASSHHRTFEDGYTF
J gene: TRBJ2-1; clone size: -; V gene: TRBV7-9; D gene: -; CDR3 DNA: TGTGCCAGCAGCCCCAGGGGAAGGGCCCCCAATGAGCAGTTCTTC; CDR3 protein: CASSPRGRAPNEQFF
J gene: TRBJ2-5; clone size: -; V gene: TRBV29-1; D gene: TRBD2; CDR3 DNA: TGCAGCGTTGAGACGACCCTCACTAGCGGGAGTCCCCGCGAGACCCAGTACTTC; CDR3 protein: CSVETTLTSGSPRETQYF
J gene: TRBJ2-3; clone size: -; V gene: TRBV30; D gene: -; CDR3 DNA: TGTGCCTGGAGTGATCCGGGAGTTACAGATACGCAGTATTTT; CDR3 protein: CAWSDPGVTDTQYF
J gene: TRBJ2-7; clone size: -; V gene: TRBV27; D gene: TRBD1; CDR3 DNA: TGTGCCAGCAGGACAGGGGGGGTTATTTACGAGCAGTACTTC; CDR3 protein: CASRTGGVIYEQYF
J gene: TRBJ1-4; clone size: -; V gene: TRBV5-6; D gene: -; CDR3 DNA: TGTGCCAGCCCTTCTCTTCGATCTAGGCCTGAAAAACTGTTTTTT; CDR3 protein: CASPSLRSRPEKLFF
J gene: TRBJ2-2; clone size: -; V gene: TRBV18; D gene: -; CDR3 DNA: TGTGCCAGCTCACCCTACAGCCAGAACACCGGGGAGCTGTTTTTT; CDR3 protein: CASSPYSQNTGELFF
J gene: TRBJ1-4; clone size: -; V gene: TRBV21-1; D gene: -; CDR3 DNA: TGTGCCAGCAGCAGGACAGGGGAAAGTGAAAAACTGTTTTTT; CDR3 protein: CASSRTGESEKLFF
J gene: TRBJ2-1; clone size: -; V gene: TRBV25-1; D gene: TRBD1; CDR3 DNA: TGTGCCAGCAGTGAATGGGGACAGGGGGCGCATGAGCAGTTCTTC; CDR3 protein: CASSEWGQGAHEQFF
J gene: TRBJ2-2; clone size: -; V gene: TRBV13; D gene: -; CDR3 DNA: TGTGCCAGCAGCTTAGACGGTATAGGCACCGGGGAGCTGTTTTTT; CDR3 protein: CASSLDGIGTGELFF
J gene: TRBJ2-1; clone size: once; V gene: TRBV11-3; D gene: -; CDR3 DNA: TGTGCCAGCAGCCCGTACGCAGGGTCCTACAATGAGCAGTTCTTC; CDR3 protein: CASSPYAGSYNEQFF